This T cell receptor (beta chain) was documented in a study of cytomegalovirus exposure and HLA in healthy donors. General study results and limits: Follow-up analysis later connected one missense variant in DCLRE1C with trimming of TCR beta V- and J-genes. CMV antigen specificity was confirmed in vitro for a few CMV-associated chains. The presence/absence work took it that sequencing depth was about the same across donors.

Germline V gene data show CDR1 as MNHEY and CDR2 as SVGAGI. This CDR3 has 13 residues. V was shortened by 6 bases and J by 4 bases, with 12 bases between the two germline ends. Comment on this clone: The antigen is not known.

With 60 Vbeta and 13 Jbeta primers, the PCR was carried out. TCRdb keeps only in-frame clones here, not all; method: immunoSEQ multiplex PCR. This sample has 100,000 to 150,000 clones, with over 75% found just once. The J gene is TRBJ1-2, the V gene TRBV6-5; tentative D call: TRBD1 (5 bases). The sequence derives from a man aged 35 to 55 in good health and CMV-seronegative. The sample was PBMCs. CDR3 protein: CASRNGGGYGYTF. The CDR3 DNA is TGTGCCAGCAGGAATGGGGGGGGCTATGGCTACACCTTC.